Listed below are T cell receptor beta chains from one sample, sequenced in a study of T cells of healthy individuals. TCRdb ran MiXCR on the 5' RACE reads and lists one entry per CDR3 protein. The table shows about 57,000 distinct CDR3 sequences, with under 20% occurring only once. These receptors originate from a human donor in good health. The CDR3 runs from the conserved cysteine through the conserved F or W. The D gene is left open where the match is weak. Expanded clones get a size class; other rows say once, few or many, or leave the size out.

>.|TRBD2|TRBV20-1|TRBJ2-3
TGCAGTGCTAGGGGGGGACTGGCGGGAGTGGGAGATACGCAGTATTTT
CSARGGLAGVGDTQYF
>.|TRBD1|TRBV20-1|TRBJ1-2
TGCAGTCCAGCGGACAGGGGGTTCGATGGCTACACCTTC
CSPADRGFDGYTF
>.|.|TRBV20-1|TRBJ2-7
TGCAGTGCTAGATCCCCGCGGGTCGTATTGGTGGGCGAGCAGTACTTC
CSARSPRVVLVGEQYF
>few|.|TRBV2|TRBJ2-3
TGTGCCAGCAGTGACAGGGTGAGCACAGATACGCAGTATTTT
CASSDRVSTDTQYF
>many|TRBD2|TRBV6-6|TRBJ2-5
TGTGCCAGCAGTTACTCCGGCGGGAGGGCACAGACCCAGTACTTC
CASSYSGGRAQTQYF
>few|TRBD1|TRBV28|TRBJ2-7
TGTGCCAGCAGTTGGACAGGGAGCCTTTACGAGCAGTACTTC
CASSWTGSLYEQYF
>many|.|TRBV27|TRBJ1-2
TGTGCCAGCAGCCCCTATGTGGGGGTTCCTAACTATGGCTACACCTTC
CASSPYVGVPNYGYTF
>many|.|TRBV24-1|TRBJ2-1
TGTGCCACCAGTGATGGGCGGGGCCACTACAATGAGCAGTTCTTC
CATSDGRGHYNEQFF
>once|.|TRBV6-1|TRBJ2-2
TGTGCCAGCAGTGACCGATTAAACACCGGGGAGCTGTTTTTT
CASSDRLNTGELFF
>many|TRBD2|TRBV4-1|TRBJ2-2
TGCGCCAGCAGCCCCGCGGGGGTCGGGGAGCTGTTTTTT
CASSPAGVGELFF
>medium-sized|TRBD2|TRBV6-1|TRBJ2-1
TGTGCCAGCAGTGTACTAGCGGGAGAGGTTGATGAGCAGTTCTTC
CASSVLAGEVDEQFF
>.|TRBD1|TRBV9|TRBJ2-2
TGTGCCAGCAGCTCCCGGGACAGCTACACCGGGGAGCTGTTTTTT
CASSSRDSYTGELFF
>.|.|TRBV28|TRBJ2-7
TGTGCCAGCATAAATACCGGTCCGGGATACAACTACGAGCAGTACTTC
CASINTGPGYNYEQYF
>few|.|TRBV7-2|TRBJ2-2
TGTGCCAGCAGCTCGCAGCAGAAATACACCGGGGAGCTGTTTTTT
CASSSQQKYTGELFF
>.|TRBD1|TRBV7-3|TRBJ2-7
TGTGCCAGCAGCTTAGCAGGGGGCAACGAGCAGTACTTC
CASSLAGGNEQYF
>many|TRBD1|TRBV5-5|TRBJ2-7
TGTGCCAGCAGCTTGGCATCCGGGACAGGGACCTACGAGCAGTACTTC
CASSLASGTGTYEQYF
>many|TRBD1|TRBV12-3/TRBV12-4|TRBJ1-3
TGTGCCAGCAGTTTCCGCGTCACAGGGGCCTCTGGAAACACCATATATTTT
CASSFRVTGASGNTIYF
>.|.|TRBV5-1|TRBJ1-1
TGCGCCAGCAGCTCCACAGGGAGTGAAGCTTTCTTT
CASSSTGSEAFF
>many|.|TRBV7-9|TRBJ1-1
TGTGCCAGCAGCTTCCCGAACACTGAAGCTTTCTTT
CASSFPNTEAFF
>medium-sized|.|TRBV29-1|TRBJ1-1
TGCAGCGTTGAAGTGCTGGGCAGGGTCCCTGAAGCTTTCTTT
CSVEVLGRVPEAFF
>many|.|TRBV9|TRBJ2-7
TGTGCCAGCAGCATAGCGGACGGCTACGAGCAGTACTTC
CASSIADGYEQYF
>many|.|TRBV20-1|TRBJ2-7
TGCAGTGCGGAGACTTCCTACGAGCAGTACTTC
CSAETSYEQYF
>many|.|TRBV7-9|TRBJ2-7
TGTGCCAGCAGCTTAGGGGGACCAACCTCCTACGAGCAGTACTTC
CASSLGGPTSYEQYF
>.|.|TRBV20-1|TRBJ1-2
TGCAGTGCTCCCCCCCCGTACTACACCTTC
CSAPPPYYTF
>many|.|TRBV3-1|TRBJ1-4
TGTGCCAGCAGCCAAATGAATGAAAAACTGTTTTTT
CASSQMNEKLFF
>many|.|TRBV6-2/TRBV6-3|TRBJ1-1
TGTGCCAGCAGTTACGGTCCGGGGAGGTTGAGAGCTTTCTTT
CASSYGPGRLRAFF
>few|.|TRBV28|TRBJ1-2
TGTGCCACCTCTAGGCAGAACGGCTACACCTTC
CATSRQNGYTF